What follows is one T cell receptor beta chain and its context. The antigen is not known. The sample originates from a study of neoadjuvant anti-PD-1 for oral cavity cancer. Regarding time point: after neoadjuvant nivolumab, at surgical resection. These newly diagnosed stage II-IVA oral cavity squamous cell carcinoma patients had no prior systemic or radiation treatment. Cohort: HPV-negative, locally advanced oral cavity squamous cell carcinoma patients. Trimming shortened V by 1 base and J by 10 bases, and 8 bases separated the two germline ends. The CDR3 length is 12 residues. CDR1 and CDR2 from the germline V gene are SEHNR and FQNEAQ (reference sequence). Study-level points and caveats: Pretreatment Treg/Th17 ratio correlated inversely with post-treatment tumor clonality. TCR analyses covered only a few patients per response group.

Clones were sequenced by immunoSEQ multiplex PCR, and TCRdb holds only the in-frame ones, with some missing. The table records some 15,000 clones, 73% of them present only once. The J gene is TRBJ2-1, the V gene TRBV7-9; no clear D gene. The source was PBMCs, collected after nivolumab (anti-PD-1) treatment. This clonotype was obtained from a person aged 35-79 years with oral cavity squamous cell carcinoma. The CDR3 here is CASSLVHQEQFF. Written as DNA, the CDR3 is TGTGCCAGCAGCTTAGTACACCAAGAGCAGTTCTTC.